The subject of this entry is one T cell receptor (beta chain). This sample is part of a study of blood T cell repertoires in COVID-19. Study context: Collection of acute and convalescent COVID-19 samples took place in the United States, Italy and Spain.

Per germline, CDR1 LNHNV and CDR2 YYDKDF (reference sequence). This CDR3 spans 14 amino acids. Germline trimming cut 5 bases from V and 7 bases from J; bases unmatched to any gene: 7. Participants, 18 to 89 years old, spanned around 25 US areas. Cohort assignment relied on participant-reported clinical history. Symptom resolution, clearance, or two negative PCRs marked the recovered donors of Cohort 3. Libraries were prepared by immunoSEQ multiplex PCR; TCRdb keeps only in-frame clonotypes and omits some of them. This table has 300,000 to 450,000 clones, 85% to 90% appearing once. The sample comprised PBMCs or T cells enriched from blood (not recorded which). The TCR sequence derives from a young woman who had recovered from COVID-19. This sequence joins TRBV15 and TRBJ1-4; 7 positions agree with TRBD1. The CDR3 DNA reads as TGTGCCACCAGCTCCTCAGACAGGGTTGAAAAACTGTTTTTT. Translating it yields CATSSSDRVEKLFF.